This T cell receptor beta chain comes out of a study of T cells in Graves' hyperthyroidism and ophthalmopathy (dated by TCRdb to the late 2010s). In the study overall: Peripheral blood was sampled at the time of initial diagnosis, prior to any treatment. To identify distinguishing TCR V-J signatures, a discovery cohort of some 100 patients was used, comprising some 45 with Graves' ophthalmopathy and 55 to 65 with stable Graves' hyperthyroidism. Whether ophthalmopathy could be predicted prospectively was tested in an independent validation cohort made up of fewer than 20 hyperthyroidism patients plus 17 patients who later progressed to ophthalmopathy. For training and testing, the roughly 93 patients in the discovery cohort were randomly divided in a 7:3 ratio. Thyroid tissue and blood T-cell repertoires from several Graves' hyperthyroidism patients were also compared in the study. Following sampling, methimazole starting at 30 mg daily was given to hyperthyroidism patients, and high-dose intravenous methylprednisolone was given to ophthalmopathy patients. TCR Vbeta CDR3 sequencing of 130 to 150 peripheral blood samples (approximately 44 ophthalmopathy, under 80 hyperthyroidism and about 17 progressor patients) is reported in the paper. General conclusions and limits of the study: Ophthalmopathy was separated from stable hyperthyroidism by a 13 V-J signature model, with around 90% sensitivity and approximately 81% specificity obtained in cross-validation and 80%/75% obtained in testing. Most expanded thyroid clonotypes (frequency above 0.001) were also detected in blood, suggesting blood repertoires may reflect thyroid immune responses. No statistical method was used to set the sample size in advance, and investigators knew the group allocation. During validation, the model predicted progression to ophthalmopathy a median of around six months ahead of onset, with 70.59% sensitivity and less than 85% specificity.

Stable Graves' hyperthyroidism was defined as no progression to ophthalmopathy during 18 months of follow-up. Hyperthyroidism patients were newly diagnosed, had a disease duration of under 2 months, and were aged 18 to 65 years. Any patient with an uncontrolled infection, another autoimmune disease, pregnancy or lactation was excluded. Diagnoses relied on clinical symptoms, serum thyroxine and TRAb, thyroid ultrasound and orbital computed tomography. PBMCs were isolated from about 10 ml of fresh peripheral blood by Ficoll-Paque density gradient centrifugation. Total RNA was extracted using Trizol reagent, and RNA quality was assessed on an Agilent 2100 Bioanalyzer. Via the germline V gene, CDR1 is SGHAT and CDR2 FQNNGV. The CDR3 runs 15 amino acids, cysteine and phenylalanine included. The retained sequence is limited to the CDR3, 45 bases, with the frame set at the first base. The germline V end is reduced by 5 bases and the J end by 3 bases; junction bases left unmatched: 6.

TCR beta CDR3 regions were amplified from RNA transcripts. The TCR CDR3 was subjected to a first round of RT-PCR using the HTBI primer set and the Qiagen OneStep RT-PCR kit. Libraries were constructed in a second round of multiplex PCR, after which size selection and purification were carried out. The libraries were sequenced on an Illumina HiSeq2000 using paired-end 100 bp reads. The study's processing was this. SOAPnuke was used to process the raw data, removing reads that contained adapters or uncalled bases, had a mean Phred below 15, or lacked an exact match to the constant primer or identifier. COPE v1.2.5 was used to merge high-quality paired reads, and clonotypes were defined as unique nucleotide sequences. MiTCR v1.1 was used to align the clonotypes against IMGT TRBV, TRBD and TRBJ reference segments. The analysis was restricted to V-J combinations with a frequency above 0.0001, which together covered roughly 99% of the repertoires. The TCS score was defined as the ratio of F50 (clonal expansion) to E x V (chaos), calculated using BLOSUM62-based TCRdist between CDR3 peptides within each V-J. Welch's t-statistics and random forest reduced several hundred V-J features to under 15, which were used in a naive Bayes classifier (R e1071). The public reads were reprocessed in TCRdb via fastp at Q25 and MiXCR, keeping in-frame beta chains. Identical CDR3 protein sequences are pooled into one entry, listed with their most common genes and DNA. The V and J calls shown here were made by TCRdb, not taken from the authors' results. Here the sample has fewer than 550,000 distinct CDR3 sequences; 15% to 18% occur a single time. The ten largest clones take up roughly 15% of the sample.

A few counts support this clonotype. No antigen is known for it. The sample holds no much larger clone one base away, and base qualities are not on file. The sequenced sample consisted of blood. The sequence is built from TRBV11-2 and TRBJ2-7; 11 central bases correspond to TRBD1. This clonotype was obtained from a woman aged 18-29 years with Graves' hyperthyroidism. In nucleotide form, the sequence is TGTGCCAGCAGCGGAGCCGGGACAGGGGGCTACGAGCAGTACTTC. Its product reads: CASSGAGTGGYEQYF.